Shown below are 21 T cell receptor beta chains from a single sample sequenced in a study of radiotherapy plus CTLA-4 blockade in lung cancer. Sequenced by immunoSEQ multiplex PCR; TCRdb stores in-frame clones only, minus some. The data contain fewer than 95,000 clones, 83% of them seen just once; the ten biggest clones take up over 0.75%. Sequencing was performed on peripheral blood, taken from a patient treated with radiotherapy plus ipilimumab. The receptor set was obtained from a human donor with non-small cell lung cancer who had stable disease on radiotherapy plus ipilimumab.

This chain's CDR3 is CASSYSWTRIDTQYF. Here the CDR3 DNA reads TGTGCCAGCAGTTACTCGTGGACTAGGATTGATACGCAGTATTTT. This sequence joins TRBV6-5 and TRBJ2-3; 7 bases map to TRBD2. The trim removed 0 bases at V and 6 bases at J, leaving 6 bases unmatched. CDR1 and CDR2 from the germline V gene are MNHEY and SVGAGI. The CDR3 has 15 amino acids.

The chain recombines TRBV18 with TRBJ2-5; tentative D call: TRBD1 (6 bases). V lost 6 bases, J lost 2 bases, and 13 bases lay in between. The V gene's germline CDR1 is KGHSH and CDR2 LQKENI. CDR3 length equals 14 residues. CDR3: CASSLTGYQETQYF. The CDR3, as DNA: TGTGCCAGCTCCCTGACAGGTTATCAAGAGACCCAGTACTTC.

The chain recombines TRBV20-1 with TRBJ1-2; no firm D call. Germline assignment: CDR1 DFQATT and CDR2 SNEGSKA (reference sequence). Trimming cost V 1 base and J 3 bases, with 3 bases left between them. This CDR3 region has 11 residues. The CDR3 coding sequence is TGCAGTGCTAGAGGGGACTATGGCTACACCTTC. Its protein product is CSARGDYGYTF.

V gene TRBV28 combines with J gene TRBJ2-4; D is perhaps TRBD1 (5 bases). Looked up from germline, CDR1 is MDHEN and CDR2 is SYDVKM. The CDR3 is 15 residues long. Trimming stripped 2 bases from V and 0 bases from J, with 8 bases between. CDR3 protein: CASSLRGLAKNIQYF. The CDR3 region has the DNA TGTGCCAGCAGTTTAAGGGGTCTAGCCAAAAACATTCAGTACTTC. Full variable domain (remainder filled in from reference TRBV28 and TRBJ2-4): DVKVTQSSRYLVKRTGEKVFLECVQDMDHENMFWYRQDPGLGLRLIYFSYDVKMKEKGDIPEGYSVSREKKERFSLILESASTNQTSMYLCASSLRGLAKNIQYFGAGTRLSVL.

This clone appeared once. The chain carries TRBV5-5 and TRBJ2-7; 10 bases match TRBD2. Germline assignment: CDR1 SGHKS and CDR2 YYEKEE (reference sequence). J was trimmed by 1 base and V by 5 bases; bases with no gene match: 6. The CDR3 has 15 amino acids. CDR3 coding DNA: TGTGCCAGCAGGACGGTAGCGGGAGGTTCCTACGAGCAGTACTTC. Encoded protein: CASRTVAGGSYEQYF.

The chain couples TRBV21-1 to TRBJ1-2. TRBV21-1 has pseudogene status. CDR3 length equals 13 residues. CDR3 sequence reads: CASSPRGELGYTF. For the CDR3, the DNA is TGTGCCAGCAGCCCTCGGGGGGAGCTTGGCTACACCTTC.

The CDR3 spells CASRLESGVGAPQHF. In DNA form, the CDR3 reads TGTGCCAGCAGACTGGAGTCCGGTGTTGGTGCACCCCAGCATTTT. J is TRBJ1-5 and V is TRBV6-1; no clear D gene. CDR1 and CDR2 (germline): MNHNS, SASEGT. V lost 6 bases to trimming and J lost 10 bases, with 22 bases between them. The CDR3 length is 15 residues.

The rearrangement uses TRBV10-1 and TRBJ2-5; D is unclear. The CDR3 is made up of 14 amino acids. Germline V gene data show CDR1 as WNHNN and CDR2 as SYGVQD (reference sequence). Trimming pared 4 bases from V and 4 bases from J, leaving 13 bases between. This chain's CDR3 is CASSGSTTSETQYF. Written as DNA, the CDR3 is TGCGCCAGCAGTGGTTCGACAACCTCAGAGACCCAGTACTTC.

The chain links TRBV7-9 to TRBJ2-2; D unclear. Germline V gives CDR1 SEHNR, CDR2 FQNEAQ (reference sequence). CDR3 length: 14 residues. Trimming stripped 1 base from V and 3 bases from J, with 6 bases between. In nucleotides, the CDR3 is TGTGCCAGCAGCTTAGATGGATACACCGGGGAGCTGTTTTTT. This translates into CASSLDGYTGELFF.

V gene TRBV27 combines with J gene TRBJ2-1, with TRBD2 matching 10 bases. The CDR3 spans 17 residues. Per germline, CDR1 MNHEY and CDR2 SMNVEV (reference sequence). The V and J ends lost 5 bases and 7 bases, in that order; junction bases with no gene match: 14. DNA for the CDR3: TGTGCCAGCAGTACACGGTCGGGTAGCGGGGGGTATAATGAGCAGTTCTTC. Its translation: CASSTRSGSGGYNEQFF.

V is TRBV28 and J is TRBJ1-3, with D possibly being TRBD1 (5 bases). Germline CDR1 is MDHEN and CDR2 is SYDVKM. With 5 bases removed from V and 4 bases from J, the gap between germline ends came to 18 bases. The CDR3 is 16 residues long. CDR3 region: CASSVLRDRGGNTIYF. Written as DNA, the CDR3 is TGTGCCAGCAGTGTACTCCGGGACCGGGGAGGAAACACCATATATTTT.

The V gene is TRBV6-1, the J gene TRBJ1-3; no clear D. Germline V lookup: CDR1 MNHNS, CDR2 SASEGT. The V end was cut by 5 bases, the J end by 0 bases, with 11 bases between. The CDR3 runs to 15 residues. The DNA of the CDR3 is TGTGCCAGCAGTCCGGACCGCCGCTCTGGAAACACCATATATTTT. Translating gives CASSPDRRSGNTIYF.

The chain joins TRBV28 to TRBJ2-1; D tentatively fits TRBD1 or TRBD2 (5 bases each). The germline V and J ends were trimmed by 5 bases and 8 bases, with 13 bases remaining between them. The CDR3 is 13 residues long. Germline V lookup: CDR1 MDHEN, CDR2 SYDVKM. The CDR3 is CASSIPPGHEQFF. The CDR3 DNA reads TGTGCCAGCAGTATACCGCCGGGACATGAGCAGTTCTTC.

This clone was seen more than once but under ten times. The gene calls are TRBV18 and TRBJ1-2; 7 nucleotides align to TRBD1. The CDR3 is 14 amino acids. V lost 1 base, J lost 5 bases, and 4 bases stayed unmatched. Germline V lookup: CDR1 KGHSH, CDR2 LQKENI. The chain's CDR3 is CASSPRTGEYGYTF. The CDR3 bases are TGTGCCAGCTCACCACGAACAGGGGAGTATGGCTACACCTTC. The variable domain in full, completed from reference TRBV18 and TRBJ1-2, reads NAGVMQNPRHLVRRRGQEARLRCSPMKGHSHVYWYRQLPEEGLKFMVYLQKENIIDESGMPKERFSAEFPKEGPSILRIQQVVRGDSAAYFCASSPRTGEYGYTFGSGTRLTVV.

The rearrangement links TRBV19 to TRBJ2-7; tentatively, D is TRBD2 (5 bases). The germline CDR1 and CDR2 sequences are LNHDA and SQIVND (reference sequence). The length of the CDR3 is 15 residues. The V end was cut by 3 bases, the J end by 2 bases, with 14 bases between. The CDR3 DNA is TGTGCCAGTAGTATCCTCCCGGGATCTACCTACGAGCAGTACTTC. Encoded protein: CASSILPGSTYEQYF.

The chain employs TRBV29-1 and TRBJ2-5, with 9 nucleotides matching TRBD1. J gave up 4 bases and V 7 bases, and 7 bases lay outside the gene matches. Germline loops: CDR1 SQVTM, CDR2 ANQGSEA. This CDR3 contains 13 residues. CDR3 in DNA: TGCAGCGCCCCGGGACAGGGAGGAGAGACCCAGTACTTC. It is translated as CSAPGQGGETQYF.

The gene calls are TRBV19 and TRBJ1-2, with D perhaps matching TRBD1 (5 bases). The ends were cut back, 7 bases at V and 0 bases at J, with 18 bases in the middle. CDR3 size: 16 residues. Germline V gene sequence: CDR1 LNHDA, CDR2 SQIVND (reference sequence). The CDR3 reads CASTATGTAANYGYTF. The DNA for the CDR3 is TGTGCCAGTACAGCCACCGGGACGGCCGCTAACTATGGCTACACCTTC.

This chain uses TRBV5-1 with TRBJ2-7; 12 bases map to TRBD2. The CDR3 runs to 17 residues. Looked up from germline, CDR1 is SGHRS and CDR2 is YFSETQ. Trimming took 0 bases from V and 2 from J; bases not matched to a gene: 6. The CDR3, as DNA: TGCGCCAGCAGCTTGGCTACTAGCGGGGGGCCCGCCTACGAGCAGTACTTC. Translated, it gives CASSLATSGGPAYEQYF.

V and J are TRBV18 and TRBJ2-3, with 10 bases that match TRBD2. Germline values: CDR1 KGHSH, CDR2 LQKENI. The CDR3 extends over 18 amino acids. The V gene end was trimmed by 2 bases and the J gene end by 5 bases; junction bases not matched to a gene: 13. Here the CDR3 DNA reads TGTGCCAGCTCACCATACAGGAGCGGGGGGGCCGGTGAAGATACGCAGTATTTT. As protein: CASSPYRSGGAGEDTQYF.

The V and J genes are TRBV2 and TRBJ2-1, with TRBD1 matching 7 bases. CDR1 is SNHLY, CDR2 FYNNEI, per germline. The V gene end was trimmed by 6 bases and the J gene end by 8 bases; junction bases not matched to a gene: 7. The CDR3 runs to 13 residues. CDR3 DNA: TGTGCCAGCAGACGGACAGGATGGGATGAGCAGTTCTTC. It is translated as CASRRTGWDEQFF.

DNA for the CDR3: TGTGCCAGCAGCACAGCGCCGACAGGGCTCTACGAGCAGTACTTC. This encodes CASSTAPTGLYEQYF. The rearrangement uses TRBV7-3 and TRBJ2-7; 7 positions agree with TRBD1. There are 15 residues in the CDR3. V trimming: 5 bases; J trimming: 3 bases; junction bases outside the gene matches: 10. Germline V CDR1 and CDR2: SGHTA, FQGTGA.